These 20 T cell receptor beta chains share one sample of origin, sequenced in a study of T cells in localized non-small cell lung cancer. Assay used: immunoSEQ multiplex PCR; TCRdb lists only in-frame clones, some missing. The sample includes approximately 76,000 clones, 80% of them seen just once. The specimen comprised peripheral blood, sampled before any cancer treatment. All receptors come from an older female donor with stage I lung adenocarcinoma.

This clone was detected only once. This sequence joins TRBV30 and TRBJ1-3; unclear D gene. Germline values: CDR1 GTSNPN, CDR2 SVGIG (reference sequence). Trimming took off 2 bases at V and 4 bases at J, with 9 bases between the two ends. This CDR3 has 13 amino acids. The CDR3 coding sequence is TGTGCCTGGAGTAATTTATTCGGAAACACCATATATTTT. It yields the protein CAWSNLFGNTIYF.

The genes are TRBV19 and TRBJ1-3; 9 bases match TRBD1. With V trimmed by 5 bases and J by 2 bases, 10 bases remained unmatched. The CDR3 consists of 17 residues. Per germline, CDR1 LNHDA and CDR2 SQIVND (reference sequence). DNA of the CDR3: TGTGCCAGTAGTTCCGCCGGGACAGGGATGACTGGAAACACCATATATTTT. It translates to CASSSAGTGMTGNTIYF.

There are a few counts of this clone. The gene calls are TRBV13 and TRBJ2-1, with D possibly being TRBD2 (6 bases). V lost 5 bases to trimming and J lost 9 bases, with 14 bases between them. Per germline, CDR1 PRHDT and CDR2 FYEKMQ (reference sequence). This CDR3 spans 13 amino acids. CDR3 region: CASSLSGAGEQFF. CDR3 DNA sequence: TGTGCCAGCAGCCTCTCGGGAGCTGGTGAGCAGTTCTTC. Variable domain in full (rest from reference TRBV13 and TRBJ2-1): AAGVIQSPRHLIKEKRETATLKCYPIPRHDTVYWYQQGPGQDPQFLISFYEKMQSDKGSIPDRFSAQQFSDYHSELNMSSLELGDSALYFCASSLSGAGEQFFGPGTRLTVL.

The CDR3 loop is CASSFGQGRGEKLFF. Written as DNA, the CDR3 is TGCGCCAGCAGCTTCGGACAGGGGCGCGGGGAAAAACTGTTTTTT. V and J are TRBV5-1 and TRBJ1-4; 9 nucleotides line up with TRBD1. Germline loops: CDR1 SGHRS, CDR2 YFSETQ. CDR3 size: 15 residues. V trimming: 2 bases; J trimming: 8 bases; junction bases outside the gene matches: 7.

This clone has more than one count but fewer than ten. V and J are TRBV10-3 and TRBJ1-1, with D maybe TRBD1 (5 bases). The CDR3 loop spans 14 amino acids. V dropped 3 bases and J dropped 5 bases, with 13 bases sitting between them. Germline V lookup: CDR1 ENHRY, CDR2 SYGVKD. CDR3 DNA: TGTGCCATCAGTGACGGGACTGTGTCGACTGAAGCTTTCTTT. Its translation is CAISDGTVSTEAFF.

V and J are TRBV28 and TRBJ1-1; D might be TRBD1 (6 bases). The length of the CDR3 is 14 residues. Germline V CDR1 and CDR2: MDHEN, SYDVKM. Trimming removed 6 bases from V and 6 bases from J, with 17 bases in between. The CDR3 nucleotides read TGTGCCAGCAGACCGCTACAGGGTGTCTCTGAAGCTTTCTTT. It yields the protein CASRPLQGVSEAFF.

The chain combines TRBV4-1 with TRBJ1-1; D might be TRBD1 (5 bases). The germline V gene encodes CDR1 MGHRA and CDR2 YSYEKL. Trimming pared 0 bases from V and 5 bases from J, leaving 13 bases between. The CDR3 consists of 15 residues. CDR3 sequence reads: CASSQDRGGLTEAFF. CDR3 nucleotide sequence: TGCGCCAGCAGCCAAGATCGGGGGGGGTTAACTGAAGCTTTCTTT.

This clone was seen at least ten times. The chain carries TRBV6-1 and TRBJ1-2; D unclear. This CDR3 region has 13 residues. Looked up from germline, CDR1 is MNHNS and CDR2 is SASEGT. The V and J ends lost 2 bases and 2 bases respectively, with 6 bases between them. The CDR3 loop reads CASSERVNYGYTF. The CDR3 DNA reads TGTGCCAGCAGTGAAAGGGTGAACTATGGCTACACCTTC.

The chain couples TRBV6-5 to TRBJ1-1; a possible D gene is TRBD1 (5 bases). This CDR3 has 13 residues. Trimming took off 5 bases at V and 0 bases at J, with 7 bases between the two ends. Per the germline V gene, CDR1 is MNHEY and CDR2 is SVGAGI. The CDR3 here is CASSETVNTEAFF. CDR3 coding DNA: TGTGCCAGCAGTGAGACAGTGAACACTGAAGCTTTCTTT.

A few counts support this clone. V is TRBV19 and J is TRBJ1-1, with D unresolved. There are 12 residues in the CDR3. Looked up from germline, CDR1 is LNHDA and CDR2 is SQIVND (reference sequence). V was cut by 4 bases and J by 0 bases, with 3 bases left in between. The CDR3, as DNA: TGTGCCAGTAGTAAGGTGAACACTGAAGCTTTCTTT. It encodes CASSKVNTEAFF.

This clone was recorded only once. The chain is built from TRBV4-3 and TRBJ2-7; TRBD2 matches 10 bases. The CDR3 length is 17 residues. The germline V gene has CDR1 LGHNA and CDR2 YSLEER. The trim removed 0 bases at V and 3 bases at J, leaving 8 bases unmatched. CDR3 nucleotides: TGCGCCAGCAGCCAAGATTGGCCTAGCGGGGGATTCTACGAGCAGTACTTC. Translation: CASSQDWPSGGFYEQYF.

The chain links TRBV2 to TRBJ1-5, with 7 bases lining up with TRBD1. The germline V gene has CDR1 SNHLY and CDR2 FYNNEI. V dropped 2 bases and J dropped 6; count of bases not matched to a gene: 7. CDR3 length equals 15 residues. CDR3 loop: CASSESTGTPQPQHF. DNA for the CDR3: TGTGCCAGCAGTGAATCGACAGGGACTCCTCAGCCCCAGCATTTT.

Written as DNA, the CDR3 is TGTGCCAGCAGCAAACCGGGACAGGGTATCGCAGATACGCAGTATTTT. Residues: CASSKPGQGIADTQYF. The chain couples TRBV5-4 to TRBJ2-3; 9 bases line up with TRBD1. V was clipped by 4 bases and J by 4 bases; unmatched bases: 10. This CDR3 is built from 16 residues. Germline CDR1 SGHNT, CDR2 YYREEE (reference sequence).

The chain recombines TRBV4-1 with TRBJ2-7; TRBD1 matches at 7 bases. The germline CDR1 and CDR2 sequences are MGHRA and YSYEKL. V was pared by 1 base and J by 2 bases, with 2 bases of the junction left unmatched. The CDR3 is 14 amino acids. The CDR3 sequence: CASSQVRGPYEQYF. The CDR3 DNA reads TGCGCCAGCAGCCAAGTTAGGGGGCCCTACGAGCAGTACTTC.

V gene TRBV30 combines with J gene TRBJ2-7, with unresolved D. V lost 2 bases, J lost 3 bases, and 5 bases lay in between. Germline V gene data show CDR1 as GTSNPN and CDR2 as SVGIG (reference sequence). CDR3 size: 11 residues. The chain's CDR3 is CAWSSDYEQYF. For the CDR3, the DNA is TGTGCCTGGAGTAGTGACTACGAGCAGTACTTC. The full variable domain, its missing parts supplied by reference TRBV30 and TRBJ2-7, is SQTIHQWPATLVQPVGSPLSLECTVEGTSNPNLYWYRQAAGRGLQLLFYSVGIGQISSEVPQNLSASRPQDRQFILSSKKLLLSDSGFYLCAWSSDYEQYFGPGTRLTVT.

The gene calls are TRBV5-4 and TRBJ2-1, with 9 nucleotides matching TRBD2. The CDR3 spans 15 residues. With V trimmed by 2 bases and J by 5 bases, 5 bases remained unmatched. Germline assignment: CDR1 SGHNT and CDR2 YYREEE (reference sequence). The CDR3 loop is CASSLAGGQNNEQFF. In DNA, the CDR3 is TGTGCCAGCAGCTTAGCGGGGGGCCAAAACAATGAGCAGTTCTTC.

CDR3 region: CASSLENIGSPLHF. The CDR3 nucleotides read TGTGCCAGCAGCTTGGAGAACATCGGATCACCCCTCCACTTT. This chain joins TRBV5-5 and TRBJ1-6; D unclear. This CDR3 is 14 amino acids long. Per the germline V gene, CDR1 is SGHKS and CDR2 is YYEKEE (reference sequence). V lost 0 bases, J lost 10 bases, and 11 bases lay in between. The variable domain in full, with the rest retrieved from reference TRBV5-5 and TRBJ1-6, is DAGVTQSPTHLIKTRGQQVTLRCSPISGHKSVSWYQQVLGQGPQFIFQYYEKEERGRGNFPDRFSARQFPNYSSELNVNALLLGDSALYLCASSLENIGSPLHFGNGTRLTVT.

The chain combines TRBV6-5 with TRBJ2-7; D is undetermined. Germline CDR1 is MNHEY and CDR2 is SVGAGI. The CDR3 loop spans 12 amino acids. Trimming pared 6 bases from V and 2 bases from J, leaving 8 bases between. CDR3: CASRGGTYEQYF. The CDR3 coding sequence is TGTGCCAGCAGAGGCGGAACCTACGAGCAGTACTTC.

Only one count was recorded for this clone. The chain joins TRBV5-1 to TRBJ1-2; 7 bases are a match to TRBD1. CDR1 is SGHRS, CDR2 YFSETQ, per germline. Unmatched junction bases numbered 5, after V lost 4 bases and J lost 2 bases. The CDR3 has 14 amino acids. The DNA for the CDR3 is TGCGCCAGCAGCACACCGACAGGGAACTATGGCTACACCTTC. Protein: CASSTPTGNYGYTF.

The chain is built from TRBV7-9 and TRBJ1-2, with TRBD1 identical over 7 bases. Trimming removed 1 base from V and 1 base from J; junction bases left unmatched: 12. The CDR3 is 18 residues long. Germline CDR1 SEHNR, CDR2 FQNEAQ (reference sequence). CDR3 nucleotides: TGTGCCAGCAGCTTAGGACGGTTAAGACAGGGAGGTAACTATGGCTACACCTTC. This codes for CASSLGRLRQGGNYGYTF. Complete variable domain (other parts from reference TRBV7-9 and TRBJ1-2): DTGVSQNPRHKITKRGQNVTFRCDPISEHNRLYWYRQTLGQGPEFLTYFQNEAQLEKSRLLSDRFSAERPKGSFSTLEIQRTEQGDSAMYLCASSLGRLRQGGNYGYTFGSGTRLTVV.